This T cell receptor beta chain was identified in a study of cytomegalovirus exposure and HLA in healthy donors. Study-wide points: In a later analysis, most CMV-associated TCR beta chains appeared HLA-restricted.

Primers included in the PCR were 60 Vbeta and 13 Jbeta primers. This table comes from immunoSEQ multiplex PCR, and its TCRdb copy is limited to in-frame clones, with some not included. The table lists about 85,000 clones, around four fifths of them singletons, with over 2% in the top ten. A single count supports this clone. Its target is unknown. CDR3 length: 14 residues. Trimming shortened V by 5 bases and J by 5 bases, and 16 bases separated the two germline ends. Germline loops: CDR1 MNHEY, CDR2 SMNVEV (reference sequence). Specimen: PBMCs. This TCR came from a boy under 18 in good health and CMV-seronegative. V gene TRBV27 combines with J gene TRBJ2-7; D possibly corresponds to TRBD1 (5 bases). The CDR3 DNA sequence: TGTGCCAGCAGTCAACAAAGGCTGGGGCACGAGCAGTACTTC. It codes for CASSQQRLGHEQYF.